The present TCR beta chain was sequenced within a study of regulatory T cells in long-lasting Graves disease. In building TCR beta libraries, iRepertoire HTBI primers were used together with Arm-PCR of CDR3 regions. TCRdb reprocessed the multiplex PCR reads with MiXCR, giving one entry per CDR3 protein. The sample holds about 470,000 distinct CDR3 sequences, under 25% seen once. Germline CDR1 and CDR2: DFQATT and SNEGSKA (reference sequence). V lost 3 bases, J lost 0 bases, and 8 bases stayed unmatched. The CDR3 covers 17 residues. This clonotype was detected ten times or more. Its target is not known. Study findings and constraints: Lower TCR diversity characterized persistent Graves' patients relative to newly diagnosed patients. Among samples with persistent disease, TRBV28, TRBJ1-2 and TRBJ2-5 were favored.

Time point specified: persistent/refractory GD, antithyroid drugs over 5 years with positive TRAb. Scientists built the TCR library using RNA that was extracted from PBMCs. Specimen: peripheral blood mononuclear cells (PBMCs), collected when the disease was refractory, from a patient treated with antithyroid drugs. The gene calls are TRBV20-1 and TRBJ2-6; 7 bases are a match to TRBD2. This receptor was obtained from a female donor with Graves disease. CDR3 DNA sequence: TGCAGTGCTAGCCTCTACCGGACTAGCTCTGGGGCCAACGTCCTGACTTTC. Translated: CSASLYRTSSGANVLTF.